The rows below give T cell receptor beta chains drawn from one sample of a study of blood T cell repertoires in COVID-19. The method was immunoSEQ multiplex PCR; TCRdb's version includes in-frame clones alone and lacks a portion of them. The table includes more than 200,000 clones, around nine tenths detected once. The sequenced sample was PBMCs or T cells enriched from blood (not recorded which). These receptors came from a woman in her twenties or thirties who had recovered from COVID-19. Both conserved end residues are trimmed from each CDR3.

TRBV14,TRBJ1-6,ASSQDLGLEVH
TRBV6-4,TRBJ2-2,ASSEDRAGELF
TRBV30,TRBJ1-2,AWSVIIPGVYGYT
TRBV30,TRBJ2-1,AWSVGGEYEQF
TRBV5-6,TRBJ2-1,ASSLEVLAGSSYNEQF
TRBV6-1,TRBJ2-2,ASSEGRTGELF
TRBV6-6,TRBJ1-1,ASSRIQTGRNTEAF
TRBV19,TRBJ2-3,ASSIDGFAGGRDTQY
TRBV28,TRBJ1-3,ASTIGVSGNTIY
TRBV27,TRBJ1-4,ASRPGGGVEKLF
TRBV27,TRBJ2-3,ASSFLAGVGTDTQY
TRBV29-1,TRBJ1-6,SVADRGNSPLH
TRBV11-3,TRBJ2-1,ASSPGLAGYNEQF
TRBV5-8,TRBJ1-2,ASSPDRSGGYT
TRBV9,TRBJ2-7,ASSVDPGGPYEQY
TRBV28,TRBJ1-2,ASSLYSGQGYT
TRBV7-9,TRBJ1-1,ASSSGTVTEAF
TRBV6-1,TRBJ1-2,ASSDYGGTGDGYT
TRBV30,TRBJ1-1,ARRRGYTEAF
TRBV27,TRBJ2-6,ASSSGTSGVAGANVLT
TRBV27,TRBJ2-1,ASSLPSGVSYNEQF
TRBV6-5,TRBJ1-1,ASSIHLGGNTEAF
TRBV6-5,TRBJ1-5,ASSPMGQGNQPQH
TRBV19,TRBJ2-1,ATESGRERLKQF
TRBV9,TRBJ1-4,ASSVAVGENEKLF
TRBV30,TRBJ1-4,AWRQYINEKLF
TRBV27,TRBJ2-5,ASSLSRTGRETQY
TRBV27,TRBJ1-5,ASSPLSSNQPQH
TRBV7-9,TRBJ1-1,ASSLGGLAEAF
TRBV7-6,TRBJ2-3,ASSSRTDTQY
TRBV28,TRBJ1-6,ASSFSGNSPLH
TRBV7-2,TRBJ1-3,ASSGRQGLSGNTIY
TRBV7-2,TRBJ2-3,ASSLELAGGDTQY
TRBV11-2,TRBJ1-6,ASSLEGQGRASYNSPLH
TRBV5-6,TRBJ2-5,ASSSGRYQETQY
TRBV28,TRBJ1-1,ASRLDRGKAF
TRBV29-1,TRBJ1-1,SVDIFSGGGGNTEAF
TRBV6-2/TRBV6-3,TRBJ1-1,ASSYVREATEAF
TRBV12-3/TRBV12-4,TRBJ1-2,ASSDLVDYGYT
TRBV2,TRBJ1-1,ASSEDPTGRAF
TRBV5-4,TRBJ2-7,ASSLGLAGREQY
TRBV10-3,TRBJ2-5,AIRTGTSVQETQY
TRBV27,TRBJ2-7,ASSPREGVTYEQY
TRBV30,TRBJ1-1,AWSTEGPNTEAF
TRBV29-1,TRBJ2-1,SVEDRGGESVRNEQF
TRBV19,TRBJ2-7,ASSGGTGRAYEQY
TRBV9,TRBJ2-1,ASSRGDAGHNEQF
TRBV28,TRBJ1-6,ASRGQSHSPLH
TRBV7-2,TRBJ1-2,ASSPGGDYGYT
TRBV6-1,TRBJ2-3,ASSGQGLARSTDTQY